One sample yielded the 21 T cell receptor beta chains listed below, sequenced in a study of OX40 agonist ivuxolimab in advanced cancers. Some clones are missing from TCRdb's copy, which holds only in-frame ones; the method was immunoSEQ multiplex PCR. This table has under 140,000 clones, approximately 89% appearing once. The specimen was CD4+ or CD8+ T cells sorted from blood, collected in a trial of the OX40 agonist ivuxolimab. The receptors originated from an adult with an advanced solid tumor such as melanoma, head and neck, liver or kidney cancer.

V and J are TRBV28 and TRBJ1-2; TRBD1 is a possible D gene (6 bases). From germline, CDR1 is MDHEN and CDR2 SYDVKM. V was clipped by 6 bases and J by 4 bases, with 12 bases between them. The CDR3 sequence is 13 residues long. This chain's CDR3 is CASSTGLGYGYTF. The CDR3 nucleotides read TGTGCCAGCAGCACAGGGCTCGGCTATGGCTACACCTTC.

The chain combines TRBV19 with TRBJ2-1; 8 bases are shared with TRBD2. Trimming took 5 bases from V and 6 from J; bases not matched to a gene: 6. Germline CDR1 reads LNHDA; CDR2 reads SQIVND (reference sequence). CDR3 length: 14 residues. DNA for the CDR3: TGTGCCAGTAGTCGTAGCGGGAATGCCAATGAGCAGTTCTTC. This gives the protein CASSRSGNANEQFF.

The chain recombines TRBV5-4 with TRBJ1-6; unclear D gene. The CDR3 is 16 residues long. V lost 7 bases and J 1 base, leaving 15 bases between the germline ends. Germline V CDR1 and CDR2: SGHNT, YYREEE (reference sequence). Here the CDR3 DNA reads TGTGCCAGCCAATTTGGCTGGGGATCCTATAATTCACCCCTCCACTTT. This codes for CASQFGWGSYNSPLHF.

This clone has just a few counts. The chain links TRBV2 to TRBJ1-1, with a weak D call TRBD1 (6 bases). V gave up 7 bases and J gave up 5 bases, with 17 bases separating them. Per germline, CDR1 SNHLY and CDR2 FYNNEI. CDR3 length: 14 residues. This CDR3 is CASTSDRLETEAFF. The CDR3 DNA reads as TGTGCCAGCACCTCCGACAGGCTGGAAACTGAAGCTTTCTTT.

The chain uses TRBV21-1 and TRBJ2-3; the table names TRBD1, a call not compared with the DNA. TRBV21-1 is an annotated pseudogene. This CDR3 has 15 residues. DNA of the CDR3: TGTGCCAGCAGCAAAGGTCCAGGTAACACAGATACGCAGTATTTT. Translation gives CASSKGPGNTDTQYF.

The CDR3 loop reads CASSPSPSGGTDTQYF. Here the CDR3 DNA reads TGCGCCAGCAGCCCATCCCCCAGCGGGGGCACAGATACGCAGTATTTT. The chain uses TRBV5-1 and TRBJ2-3; TRBD2 agrees at 7 bases. Germline V gives CDR1 SGHRS, CDR2 YFSETQ. J lost 1 base, V lost 4 bases, and 9 bases had no gene match. The CDR3 contains 16 residues.

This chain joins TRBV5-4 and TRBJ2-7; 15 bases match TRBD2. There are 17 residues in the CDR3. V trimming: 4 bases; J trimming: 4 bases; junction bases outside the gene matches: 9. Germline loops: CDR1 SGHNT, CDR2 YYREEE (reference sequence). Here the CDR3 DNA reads TGTGCCAGCAGCCGATACACGGGACTAGCGGGAGGTTACGAGCAGTACTTC. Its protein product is CASSRYTGLAGGYEQYF.

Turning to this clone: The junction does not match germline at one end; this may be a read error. The CDR3 here is CASSVGRGSGNTIYF. The CDR3 DNA reads as TGTGCTAGCAGCGTAGGTAGGGGCTCTGGAAACACCATATATTTT. V usage is TRBV7-7 and J usage is TRBJ1-3, with D tentatively TRBD1 (5 bases). The CDR3 contains 15 residues. Germline assignment: CDR1 SSHAT and CDR2 FNYEAQ (reference sequence).

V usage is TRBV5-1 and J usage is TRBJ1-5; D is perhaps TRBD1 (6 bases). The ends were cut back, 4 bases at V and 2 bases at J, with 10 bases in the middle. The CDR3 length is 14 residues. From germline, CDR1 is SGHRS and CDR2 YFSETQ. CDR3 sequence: CASSEGGGNQPQHF. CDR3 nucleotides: TGCGCCAGCAGCGAGGGGGGAGGCAATCAGCCCCAGCATTTT.

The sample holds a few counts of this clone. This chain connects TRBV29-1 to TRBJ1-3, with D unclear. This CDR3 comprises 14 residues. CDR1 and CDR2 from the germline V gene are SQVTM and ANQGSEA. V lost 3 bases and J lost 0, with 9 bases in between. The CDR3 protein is CSVDNRLSGNTIYF. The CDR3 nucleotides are TGCAGCGTTGACAACAGACTCTCTGGAAACACCATATATTTT.

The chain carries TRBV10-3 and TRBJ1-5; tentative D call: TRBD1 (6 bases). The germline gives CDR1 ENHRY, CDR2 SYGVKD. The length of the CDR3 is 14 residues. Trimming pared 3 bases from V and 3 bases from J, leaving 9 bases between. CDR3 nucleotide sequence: TGTGCCATCAGTGAAGACAGGAACAATCAGCCCCAGCATTTT. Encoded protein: CAISEDRNNQPQHF.

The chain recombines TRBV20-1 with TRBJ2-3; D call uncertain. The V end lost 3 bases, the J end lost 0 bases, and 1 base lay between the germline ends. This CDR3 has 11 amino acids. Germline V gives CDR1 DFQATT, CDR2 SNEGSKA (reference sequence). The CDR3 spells CSASSTDTQYF. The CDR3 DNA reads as TGCAGTGCTAGTAGCACAGATACGCAGTATTTT.

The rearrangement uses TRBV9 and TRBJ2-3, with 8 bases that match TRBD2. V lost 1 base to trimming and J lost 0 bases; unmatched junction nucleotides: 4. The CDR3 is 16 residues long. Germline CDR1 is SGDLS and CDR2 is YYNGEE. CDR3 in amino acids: CASSVSAGVSTDTQYF. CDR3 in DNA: TGTGCCAGCAGCGTATCAGCGGGGGTTAGCACAGATACGCAGTATTTT.

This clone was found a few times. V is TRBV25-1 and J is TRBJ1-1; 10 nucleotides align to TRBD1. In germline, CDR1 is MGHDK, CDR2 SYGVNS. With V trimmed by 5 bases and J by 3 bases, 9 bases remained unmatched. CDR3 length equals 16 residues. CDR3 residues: CASSPWRDRGHTEAFF. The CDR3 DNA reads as TGTGCCAGCAGTCCTTGGAGGGACAGGGGCCACACTGAAGCTTTCTTT.

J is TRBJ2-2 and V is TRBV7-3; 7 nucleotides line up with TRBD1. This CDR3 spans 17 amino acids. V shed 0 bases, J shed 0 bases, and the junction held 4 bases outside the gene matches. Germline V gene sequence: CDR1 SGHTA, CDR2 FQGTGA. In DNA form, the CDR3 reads TGTGCCAGCAGCTTAACGGGACAGTCCGCGAACACCGGGGAGCTGTTTTTT. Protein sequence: CASSLTGQSANTGELFF.

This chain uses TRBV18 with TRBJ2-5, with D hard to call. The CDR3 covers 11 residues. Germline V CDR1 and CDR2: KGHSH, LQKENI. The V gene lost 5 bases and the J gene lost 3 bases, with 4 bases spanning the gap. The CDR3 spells CASSVKETQYF. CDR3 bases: TGTGCCAGCTCAGTAAAAGAGACCCAGTACTTC.

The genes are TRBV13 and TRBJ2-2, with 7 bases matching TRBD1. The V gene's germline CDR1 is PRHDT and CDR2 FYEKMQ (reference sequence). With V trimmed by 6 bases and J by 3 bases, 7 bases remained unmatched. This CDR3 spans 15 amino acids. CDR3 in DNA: TGTGCCAGCAGACTCCAGGGGGTGTACACCGGGGAGCTGTTTTTT. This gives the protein CASRLQGVYTGELFF.

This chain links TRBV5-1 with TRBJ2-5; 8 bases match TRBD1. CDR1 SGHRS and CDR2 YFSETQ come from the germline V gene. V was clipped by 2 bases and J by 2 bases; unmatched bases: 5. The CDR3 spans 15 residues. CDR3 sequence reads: CASSFPGTGQETQYF. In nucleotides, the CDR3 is TGCGCCAGCAGCTTCCCAGGGACAGGACAAGAGACCCAGTACTTC.

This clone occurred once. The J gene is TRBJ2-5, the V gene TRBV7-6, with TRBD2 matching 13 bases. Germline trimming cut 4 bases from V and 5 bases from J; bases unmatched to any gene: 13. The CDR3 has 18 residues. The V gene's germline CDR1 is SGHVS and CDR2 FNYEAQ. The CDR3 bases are TGTGCCAGCAGCTGGGGGTCCACTAGCGGGGGGGCCCGGGAGACCCAGTACTTC. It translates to CASSWGSTSGGARETQYF.

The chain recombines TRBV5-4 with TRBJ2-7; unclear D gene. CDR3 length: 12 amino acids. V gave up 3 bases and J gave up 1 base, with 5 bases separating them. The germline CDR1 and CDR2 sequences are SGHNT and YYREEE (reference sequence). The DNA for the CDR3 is TGTGCCAGCAGCTCCCCTTCCTACGAGCAGTACTTC. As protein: CASSSPSYEQYF.

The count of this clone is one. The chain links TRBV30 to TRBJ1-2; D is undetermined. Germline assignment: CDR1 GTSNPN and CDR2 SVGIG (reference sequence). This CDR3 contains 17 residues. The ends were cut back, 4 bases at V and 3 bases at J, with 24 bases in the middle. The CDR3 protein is CAWTVGGSYLSYYGYTF. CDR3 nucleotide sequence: TGTGCCTGGACCGTAGGAGGTTCGTACCTGAGTTACTATGGCTACACCTTC.